Listed here are 9 T cell receptor beta chains from one sample, sequenced in a study of blood T cells in healthy people across ages. A second roughly 6 to 12 cycle PCR used barcoded and J-beta primers. Each CDR3 protein is one row after TCRdb ran MiXCR on the 5' RACE reads. The data contain roughly 1 million distinct CDR3 sequences, approximately 25% of them seen just once; the ten biggest clones take up less than 0.75%. The data were also submitted as part of a second study, on T cells of mothers and their children.

The sample was blood. Receptors originate from a girl aged 2 to 9 in good health.

Turning to this clonotype: A single base separates this from a much larger clone, so it may be a read error. The chain recombines TRBV3-1 with TRBJ2-1; D remains ambiguous. The CDR3 is 15 amino acids. CDR1 and CDR2 from the germline V gene are LGHDT and YNNKEL (reference sequence). V was shortened by 0 bases and J by 12 bases, with 18 bases between the two germline ends. The CDR3 sequence is CASSQDLPRRPGQFF. In DNA form, the CDR3 reads TGTGCCAGCAGCCAAGACCTGCCCCGGCGGCCCGGGCAGTTCTTC.

This clonotype was seen only a few times. This chain's CDR3 is CASSVGGSHEQFF. CDR3 nucleotide sequence: TGTGCCAGCAGCGTAGGGGGGTCCCATGAGCAGTTCTTC. This chain uses TRBV9 with TRBJ2-5, with D possibly called TRBD1 or TRBD2 (5 bases each). The J call may not be correct, given that the DNA end is closer to TRBJ2-1. CDR3 length equals 13 residues. The germline CDR1 and CDR2 sequences are SGDLS and YYNGEE.

The sample holds a few counts of this clonotype. The chain employs TRBV7-2 and TRBJ2-7, with a possible D match to TRBD1 (5 bases). This CDR3 is 13 amino acids long. Trimming shortened V by 2 bases and J by 7 bases, and 12 bases separated the two germline ends. Germline lookup yields CDR1 SGHTA and CDR2 FQGNSA. CDR3 nucleotides: TGTGCCAGCAGCTTACTTAGGGGTAGTGAGCAGTACTTC. This translates into CASSLLRGSEQYF. Full variable domain (missing parts from reference TRBV7-2 and TRBJ2-7): GAGVSQSPSNKVTEKGKDVELRCDPISGHTALYWYRQSLGQGLEFLIYFQGNSAPDKSGLPSDRFSAERTGGSVSTLTIQRTQQEDSAVYLCASSLLRGSEQYFGPGTRLTVT.

The V gene is TRBV27, the J gene TRBJ2-7; 11 bases match TRBD1. J lost 4 bases, V lost 6 bases, and 8 bases had no gene match. This CDR3 has 15 residues. The germline CDR1 and CDR2 sequences are MNHEY and SMNVEV (reference sequence). CDR3 sequence (DNA): TGTGCCAGCAGACAAACCGGACAGGGGGCTTACGAGCAGTACTTC. This codes for CASRQTGQGAYEQYF.

The V gene is TRBV14, the J gene TRBJ2-4, with D perhaps matching TRBD2 (7 bases). Germline V lookup: CDR1 SGHDN, CDR2 FVKESK. V was pared by 5 bases and J by 7 bases, with 18 bases between. This CDR3 has 15 amino acids. The CDR3 DNA follows: TGTGCCAGCAGCGCATACGGGGGGCATGGGAACATTCAGTACTTC. This sequence encodes CASSAYGGHGNIQYF.

The chain links TRBV11-1 to TRBJ1-2; tentative D call: TRBD1 (5 bases). Trimming cost V 5 bases and J 6 bases, with 10 bases left between them. The CDR3 consists of 12 residues. Germline V gene lookup returns CDR1 SGHAT and CDR2 FQDESV (reference sequence). CDR3: CASSGTRDGYTF. The CDR3 DNA follows: TGTGCCAGCAGCGGGACCAGGGATGGCTACACCTTC.

Details on this clonotype: Mismatch with germline at one junction end may stem from a read error. The rearrangement links TRBV4-3 to TRBJ2-1, with 8 positions matching TRBD1. Germline CDR1 and CDR2: LGHNA and YSLEER. The CDR3 is 17 amino acids. The CDR3: CASSQDRTGSSYNKQFF. CDR3 bases: TGCGCCAGCAGCCAAGATAGGACAGGGAGCTCCTACAATAAGCAGTTCTTC.

The chain joins TRBV6-2 or TRBV6-3 to TRBJ2-2, with D tentatively TRBD1 (6 bases). This CDR3 spans 15 amino acids. V was cut by 6 bases and J by 4 bases, with 15 bases left in between. The germline gives CDR1 MNHEY, CDR2 SVGEGT. Here the CDR3 DNA reads TGTGCCAGCAGCCTCATTACAGGGAGCACCGGGGAGCTGTTTTTT. Its translation is CASSLITGSTGELFF.

The gene calls are TRBV7-9 and TRBJ2-1, with D uncertain. Germline V gene sequence: CDR1 SEHNR, CDR2 FQNEAQ (reference sequence). The CDR3 contains 13 residues. The V gene lost 0 bases and the J gene lost 5 bases, with 5 bases spanning the gap. CDR3 nucleotides: TGTGCCAGCAGCTTAGCAGATGACAATGAGCAGTTCTTC. It codes for CASSLADDNEQFF.